This T cell receptor (beta chain) was retrieved from a study of OX40 agonist ivuxolimab in advanced cancers. Study at large: Every patient in dose escalation had hepatocellular carcinoma, melanoma, renal cell or head and neck cancer. With a range of about 20 to 79, age averaged approximately 64 years, and 75% to 90% were male. Broader study findings: Nonresponders, in some cases, also had low normalized T-cell clonal expansion.

V was cut by 2 bases and J by 6 bases, with 10 bases left in between. Looked up from germline, CDR1 is MGHRA and CDR2 is YSYEKL. This CDR3 is built from 13 residues. Comments on this clone: No antigen is known for it.

Here immunoSEQ multiplex PCR was the method, and the copy in TCRdb shows in-frame clones only, minus some. Altogether about 52,000 clones are present, 75% to 90% being singletons, with the ten largest covering roughly an eighth. Sequencing used CD4+ or CD8+ T cells sorted from blood, obtained in a trial of the OX40 agonist ivuxolimab. This clonotype originated in an adult with an advanced solid tumor such as melanoma, head and neck, liver or kidney cancer. The chain carries TRBV4-1 and TRBJ1-1, with D unclear. Here the CDR3 reads CASSQFSSSEAFF. For the CDR3, the DNA is TGCGCCAGCAGCCAATTTTCTTCTTCTGAAGCTTTCTTT.